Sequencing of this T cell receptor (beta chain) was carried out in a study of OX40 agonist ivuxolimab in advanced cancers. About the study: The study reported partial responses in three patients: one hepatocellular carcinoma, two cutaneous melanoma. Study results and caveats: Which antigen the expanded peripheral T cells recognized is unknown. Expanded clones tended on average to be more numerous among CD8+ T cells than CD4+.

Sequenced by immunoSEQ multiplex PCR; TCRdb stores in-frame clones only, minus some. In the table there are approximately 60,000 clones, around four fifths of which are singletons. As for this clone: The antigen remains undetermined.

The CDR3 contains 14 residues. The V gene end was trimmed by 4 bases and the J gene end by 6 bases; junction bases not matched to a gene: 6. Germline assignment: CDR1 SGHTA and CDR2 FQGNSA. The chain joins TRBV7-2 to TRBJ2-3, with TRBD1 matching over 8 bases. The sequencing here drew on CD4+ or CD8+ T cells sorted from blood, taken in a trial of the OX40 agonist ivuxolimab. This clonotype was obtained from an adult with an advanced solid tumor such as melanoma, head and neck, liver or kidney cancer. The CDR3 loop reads CASSSRTGSDTQYF. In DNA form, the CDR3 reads TGTGCCAGCAGCTCTAGGACAGGGTCTGATACGCAGTATTTT. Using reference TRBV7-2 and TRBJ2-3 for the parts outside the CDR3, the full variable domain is GAGVSQSPSNKVTEKGKDVELRCDPISGHTALYWYRQSLGQGLEFLIYFQGNSAPDKSGLPSDRFSAERTGGSVSTLTIQRTQQEDSAVYLCASSSRTGSDTQYFGPGTRLTVL.